The 30 T cell receptor beta chains below come from one sample, sequenced in a study of identical twins. MiXCR was run by TCRdb on the 5' RACE reads, yielding one entry per CDR3 protein. The table includes hundreds of thousands of distinct CDR3 sequences, around 22% detected once. A further study also used this sample, focusing on yellow fever vaccine responses in identical twins.

The material sequenced was CD4+ T cells sorted from blood. The origin of the receptors is a woman younger than 35 in good health.

V is TRBV12-3 or TRBV12-4 and J is TRBJ1-2; no definite D call. V was trimmed by 3 bases and J by 9 bases, leaving 11 bases between them. The CDR3 has 12 residues. In nucleotides, the CDR3 is TGTGCCAGCAGTTTCGGGCTAGAGAGCTACACCTTC. It is translated as CASSFGLESYTF.

The chain employs TRBV20-1 and TRBJ1-2, with D tentatively TRBD1 (6 bases). Germline CDR1 is DFQATT and CDR2 is SNEGSKA (reference sequence). Trimming took 4 bases from V and 0 from J, leaving 9 bases between them. This CDR3 is 13 amino acids long. CDR3 in amino acids: CSAMEGANYGYTF. The CDR3 coding sequence is TGCAGTGCTATGGAGGGGGCTAACTATGGCTACACCTTC.

V and J are TRBV19 and TRBJ1-2; D uncertain. Germline V gene data show CDR1 as LNHDA and CDR2 as SQIVND (reference sequence). The CDR3 sequence is 12 residues long. Trimming cost V 3 bases and J 8 bases, with 10 bases left between them. The CDR3 region is CASSIGVGGYTF. CDR3 coding DNA: TGTGCCAGTAGTATCGGGGTTGGAGGCTACACCTTC.

The chain recombines TRBV11-2 with TRBJ2-3; 14 nucleotides match TRBD2. CDR1 SGHAT and CDR2 FQNNGV come from the germline V gene. This CDR3 is built from 19 residues. V lost 3 bases, J lost 2 bases, and 10 bases stayed unmatched. This chain's CDR3 is CASSFGPGLAGATTDTQYF. CDR3 DNA: TGTGCCAGCAGCTTTGGACCGGGACTAGCGGGAGCAACCACAGATACGCAGTATTTT.

This clonotype was observed a few times. The genes are TRBV4-1 and TRBJ2-3; D ambiguous. V gave up 4 bases and J gave up 4 bases, with 15 bases separating them. Per germline, CDR1 MGHRA and CDR2 YSYEKL. The CDR3 covers 15 residues. The CDR3 DNA reads as TGCGCCAGCAGCCCAAGCCCCTGGCAGTCAGATACGCAGTATTTT. Translating it yields CASSPSPWQSDTQYF.

The CDR3 DNA follows: TGTGCCAGCAGAATACAGGGGACCTACAATGAGCAGTTCTTC. This sequence encodes CASRIQGTYNEQFF. The chain combines TRBV6-2 or TRBV6-3 with TRBJ2-1, with TRBD1 matching 7 bases. The CDR3 spans 14 residues. With 6 bases clipped from V and 2 bases from J, the junction kept 4 bases outside the gene matches. Germline V gene lookup returns CDR1 MNHEY and CDR2 SVGEGT.

The table lists this clonotype with a few counts. The rearrangement uses TRBV10-3 and TRBJ1-6, with D perhaps TRBD1 (5 bases). Germline loops: CDR1 ENHRY, CDR2 SYGVKD. V was cut by 11 bases and J by 7 bases, with 21 bases left in between. The CDR3 loop spans 15 amino acids. The CDR3: CASRVGGEVNSPLHF. The CDR3 DNA is TGTGCCTCCAGGGTCGGGGGAGAAGTCAATTCACCCCTCCACTTT.

This clonotype was detected only a few times. The rearrangement uses TRBV20-1 and TRBJ1-6; a possible D gene is TRBD1 (6 bases). The V gene lost 6 bases and the J gene lost 6 bases, with 21 bases spanning the gap. CDR3 size: 16 residues. CDR1 is DFQATT and CDR2 is SNEGSKA in the germline V gene (reference sequence). In DNA, the CDR3 is TGCAGTGCCGGAATCGAGGGGGTAGGCGGTAATTCACCCCTCCACTTT. Amino acid sequence: CSAGIEGVGGNSPLHF.

This clonotype came up a few times. This CDR3 is CATRDRGVETQYF. CDR3 coding DNA: TGTGCCACCCGGGACAGGGGGGTAGAGACCCAGTACTTC. This chain joins TRBV15 and TRBJ2-5; 11 bases line up with TRBD1. V dropped 8 bases and J dropped 4; count of bases not matched to a gene: 3. The CDR3 contains 13 residues. Germline V gene sequence: CDR1 LNHNV, CDR2 YYDKDF (reference sequence).

This clonotype was seen many times. The chain couples TRBV12-3 or TRBV12-4 to TRBJ2-1; a weak D match, TRBD2 (6 bases). Between the trimmed V and J ends, which lost 8 bases and 9 bases, there was a span of 23 bases. This CDR3 spans 15 amino acids. The DNA for the CDR3 is TGTGCCAGCTCGCCCGGGACTCCCCTCGTGGGTGAGCAGTTCTTC. This codes for CASSPGTPLVGEQFF.

This clonotype came up many times. The CDR3 DNA is TGCGCCAGCAGCTTGGCACAACAGAACACTGAAGCTTTCTTT. It specifies CASSLAQQNTEAFF. V is TRBV5-1 and J is TRBJ1-1; the D is unclear. This CDR3 is built from 14 residues. V lost 0 bases, J lost 1 base, and 7 bases lay in between. The V gene's germline CDR1 is SGHRS and CDR2 YFSETQ.

The gene calls are TRBV9 and TRBJ2-3; D may be TRBD2 (6 bases). V lost 0 bases to trimming and J lost 8 bases, with 16 bases between them. This CDR3 has 15 amino acids. Germline loops: CDR1 SGDLS, CDR2 YYNGEE. The CDR3, as DNA: TGTGCCAGCAGCGTAGAGCCCTCGGGGACTTTTACGCAGTATTTT. This sequence encodes CASSVEPSGTFTQYF.

This clonotype was counted a few times. CDR3 DNA sequence: TGTGCCAGCAGTTACCGAACAGGGGCGGGAAACAATGAGCAGTTCTTC. Its translation is CASSYRTGAGNNEQFF. The chain joins TRBV6-5 to TRBJ2-1; D is possibly TRBD1 (7 bases). Germline V gives CDR1 MNHEY, CDR2 SVGAGI. The CDR3 runs to 16 residues. V lost 2 bases and J lost 5, with 16 bases in between.

Only a few counts were recorded for this clonotype. The chain is built from TRBV12-3 or TRBV12-4 and TRBJ2-7; perhaps TRBD2 as D (6 bases). The CDR3 sequence is 14 residues long. Trimming removed 7 bases from V and 6 bases from J, with 19 bases in between. CDR3 amino acids: CASTHSGGAGEQYF. CDR3 DNA: TGTGCCAGCACCCATAGTGGAGGGGCTGGCGAGCAGTACTTC.

This clonotype occurred a few times. The V call is TRBV5-1, the J call TRBJ1-2; a possible D gene is TRBD1 (6 bases). Germline V gives CDR1 SGHRS, CDR2 YFSETQ. The germline V and J ends were trimmed by 4 bases and 4 bases, with 20 bases remaining between them. This CDR3 is built from 16 residues. CDR3 loop: CASSPYPDREPYGYTF. The CDR3 DNA reads TGCGCCAGCAGCCCATACCCGGACAGAGAGCCCTATGGCTACACCTTC.

In this sample, this clonotype turned up a few times. The rearrangement uses TRBV29-1 and TRBJ2-2, with 12 bases matching TRBD2. CDR1 and CDR2 from the germline V gene are SQVTM and ANQGSEA. V trimming: 6 bases; J trimming: 5 bases; junction bases outside the gene matches: 10. CDR3 length equals 16 residues. For the CDR3, the DNA is TGCAGCGTGATGACTAGCGGGAGCTGGGTGACCGGGGAGCTGTTTTTT. Translation gives CSVMTSGSWVTGELFF.

The CDR3 loop reads CASSHSHSYEQYV. The CDR3 DNA reads TGTGCCAGCAGCCATTCCCACTCCTACGAGCAGTACGTC. The chain joins TRBV3-1 to TRBJ2-7; D uncertain. The germline V and J ends were trimmed by 3 bases and 0 bases, with 6 bases remaining between them. Looked up from germline, CDR1 is LGHDT and CDR2 is YNNKEL (reference sequence). CDR3 length equals 13 residues.

There are a few counts of this clonotype. The chain has TRBV4-1 and TRBJ2-7, with D uncertain. The CDR3 has 14 amino acids. Germline-derived CDR1 and CDR2 are MGHRA and YSYEKL. Deletions cut 0 bases from V and 3 bases from J, with 9 bases between. The CDR3 region has the DNA TGCGCCAGCAGCCAAGATTTGGCCCTCTACGAGCAGTACGTC. It codes for CASSQDLALYEQYV.

The chain recombines TRBV2 with TRBJ2-4; TRBD1 aligns across 8 bases. V trimming: 10 bases; J trimming: 7 bases; junction bases outside the gene matches: 9. This CDR3 region has 13 residues. Germline CDR1 is SNHLY and CDR2 is FYNNEI. CDR3 in amino acids: CATRTGILNIQYF. Written as DNA, the CDR3 is TGTGCCACCCGGACAGGGATCCTCAACATTCAGTACTTC.

This clonotype has only a few counts. The chain links TRBV12-3 or TRBV12-4 to TRBJ1-1; D call uncertain. V was trimmed by 6 bases and J by 1 base, leaving 12 bases between them. The CDR3 is made up of 14 amino acids. The CDR3 protein is CASSTDFGNTEAFF. DNA for the CDR3: TGTGCCAGCAGCACGGACTTCGGGAACACTGAAGCTTTCTTT.

This clonotype has just a few counts. This CDR3 reads CASSQTGTGGSPLHF. DNA for the CDR3: TGTGCCAGCAGTCAAACCGGGACAGGGGGCTCACCCCTCCACTTT. The chain uses TRBV12-3 or TRBV12-4 and TRBJ1-6; 12 bases are a match to TRBD1. The CDR3 is 15 amino acids. The J segment lost 10 bases and the V segment lost 5 bases, leaving 6 bases of the junction unmatched.

This clonotype showed up just a few times. The chain uses TRBV2 and TRBJ2-1, with 9 nucleotides matching TRBD2. Germline assignment: CDR1 SNHLY and CDR2 FYNNEI. V shed 3 bases, J shed 1 base, and the junction held 7 bases outside the gene matches. This CDR3 is 17 amino acids long. The CDR3 spells CASSEAGLAFSYNEQFF. The DNA of the CDR3 is TGTGCCAGCAGTGAGGCAGGACTAGCGTTTTCCTACAATGAGCAGTTCTTC.

The CDR3 DNA sequence: TGTGCCCTCTGTTTATTTTTCGTGTGGGACAGCCAGAACTATGGCTACACCTTC. Protein sequence: CALCLFFVWDSQNYGYTF. The chain employs TRBV12-3 or TRBV12-4 and TRBJ1-2, with TRBD1 matching 7 bases. The CDR3 runs 18 residues. V was pared by 11 bases and J by 2 bases, with 23 bases of the junction left unmatched.

Notes on this clonotype: Germline is not matched at one junction end, which may reflect a read error. The chain is built from TRBV24-1 and TRBJ2-1; no definite D call. This CDR3 is built from 11 residues. In germline, CDR1 is KGHDR, CDR2 SFDVKD. CDR3 sequence reads: CVTMRNNEQFF. CDR3 coding DNA: TGTGTCACCATGAGAAACAATGAGCAGTTCTTC.

The chain recombines TRBV12-3 or TRBV12-4 with TRBJ2-7; tentatively, D is TRBD2 (6 bases). The CDR3 consists of 17 residues. V dropped 0 bases and J dropped 2 bases, with 17 bases sitting between them. This CDR3 reads CASSLAPGPAGPYEQYF. As DNA, the CDR3 is TGTGCCAGCAGTTTAGCGCCTGGACCTGCGGGGCCCTACGAGCAGTACTTC.

This clonotype showed up just once. This chain connects TRBV6-1 to TRBJ2-7, with D perhaps matching TRBD2 (6 bases). This CDR3 comprises 14 residues. V dropped 7 bases and J dropped 3 bases, with 16 bases sitting between them. Germline CDR1 and CDR2: MNHNS and SASEGT. DNA of the CDR3: TGTGCCAGCACCGATGGGGCGGGGAACTACGAGCAGTACTTC. Translated: CASTDGAGNYEQYF.

This clonotype was seen a handful of times. Just one base apart from a much larger clone, this may be a read error. V gene TRBV12-3 or TRBV12-4 combines with J gene TRBJ1-1; 8 bases line up with TRBD1. J was trimmed by 4 bases and V by 5 bases; bases with no gene match: 3. The CDR3 covers 13 residues. The CDR3 DNA reads as TGTGCCAGCAGTGTAACAGGGGGCACTGAAGCTTTCTTT. Translated, it gives CASSVTGGTEAFF.

The CDR3 region is CASRPGTGYEQYF. CDR3 DNA: TGTGCCAGCAGACCAGGGACAGGTTACGAGCAGTACTTC. The chain couples TRBV6-1 to TRBJ2-7; 8 nucleotides line up with TRBD1. The CDR3 is 13 residues long. J was trimmed by 4 bases and V by 6 bases; bases with no gene match: 5. From germline, CDR1 is MNHNS and CDR2 SASEGT.

This chain connects TRBV29-1 to TRBJ1-6; 11 bases match TRBD1. Germline V gene lookup returns CDR1 SQVTM and CDR2 ANQGSEA. The CDR3 has 14 residues. The junction had 3 bases not matched to a gene; V was cut back by 4 bases and J by 7 bases. The CDR3 protein is CSVGTGGKNSPLHF. The DNA for the CDR3 is TGCAGCGTTGGGACAGGGGGCAAAAATTCACCCCTCCACTTT.

This clonotype was seen more than once but under ten times. The CDR3: CASSYTGIGEAFF. The CDR3 nucleotides are TGTGCCAGCAGTTATACAGGGATAGGAGAAGCTTTCTTT. The chain couples TRBV12-3 or TRBV12-4 to TRBJ1-1, with D possibly TRBD1 on 6 matching bases. The V end was cut by 4 bases, the J end by 8 bases, with 14 bases between. The CDR3 sequence is 13 residues long.